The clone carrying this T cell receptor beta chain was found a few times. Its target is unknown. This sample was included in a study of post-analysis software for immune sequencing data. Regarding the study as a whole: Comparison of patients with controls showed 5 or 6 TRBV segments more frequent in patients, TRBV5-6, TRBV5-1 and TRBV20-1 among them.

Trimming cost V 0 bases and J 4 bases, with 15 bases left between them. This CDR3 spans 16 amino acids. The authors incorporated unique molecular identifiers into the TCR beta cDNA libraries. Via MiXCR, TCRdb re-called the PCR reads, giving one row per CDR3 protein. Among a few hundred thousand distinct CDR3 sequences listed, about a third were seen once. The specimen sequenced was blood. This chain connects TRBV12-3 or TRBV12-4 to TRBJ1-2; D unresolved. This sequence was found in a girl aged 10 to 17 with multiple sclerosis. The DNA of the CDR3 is TGTGCCAGCAGTTTAGCGCCCACGGAGTACGGCTATGGCTACACCTTC. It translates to CASSLAPTEYGYGYTF.